These 26 T cell receptor beta chains came from one sample sequenced in a study of blood T cell repertoires in COVID-19. Using immunoSEQ multiplex PCR, the repertoire was profiled, and TCRdb retains in-frame clones only, with some absent. The data show some 45,000 clones, roughly three quarters seen once. The sequencing sample was made of peripheral blood. All receptors come from a man between 70 and 80 years old with acute or convalescent COVID-19.

This chain joins TRBV23-1 and TRBJ1-6; unclear D gene. TRBV23-1 is classed as an ORF, of uncertain function. V gave up 4 bases and J gave up 3 bases, with 10 bases separating them. CDR3 length: 15 amino acids. The CDR3 DNA reads TGCGCCAGCAGTCCCGGGAGGGACTATAATTCACCCCTCCACTTT. Translated: CASSPGRDYNSPLHF.

The genes are TRBV10-3 and TRBJ1-4; D possibly corresponds to TRBD1 (5 bases). The ends were cut back, 0 bases at V and 3 bases at J, with 8 bases in the middle. CDR1 and CDR2 (germline): ENHRY, SYGVKD. The CDR3 has 15 residues. For the CDR3, the DNA is TGTGCCATCAGTGAGTCGGGAGGGGCTAATGAAAAACTGTTTTTT. Protein product: CAISESGGANEKLFF.

The chain links TRBV6-5 to TRBJ1-1; D remains ambiguous. The CDR3 sequence is 15 residues long. The V gene lost 4 bases and the J gene lost 1 base, with 13 bases spanning the gap. Germline CDR1 reads MNHEY; CDR2 reads SVGAGI. The CDR3, as DNA: TGTGCCAGCAGTTCCTGGTCCAAGAGGAACACTGAAGCTTTCTTT. Protein: CASSSWSKRNTEAFF.

This clone has only a few counts. This chain connects TRBV6-5 to TRBJ2-3; 7 bases fit TRBD2. The CDR3 is 14 amino acids. The germline gives CDR1 MNHEY, CDR2 SVGAGI. With 8 bases clipped from V and 3 bases from J, the junction kept 8 bases outside the gene matches. Written as DNA, the CDR3 is TGTGCCAGCGAGGAGCGGGGCAGAACAGATACGCAGTATTTT. Translating gives CASEERGRTDTQYF.

The V gene is TRBV9, the J gene TRBJ2-7; D is possibly TRBD1 (6 bases). V was shortened by 0 bases and J by 5 bases, with 15 bases between the two germline ends. The CDR3 is made up of 15 amino acids. CDR1 and CDR2 from the germline V gene are SGDLS and YYNGEE. The CDR3 coding sequence is TGTGCCAGCAGCGTAGTTTCTGGGGGCTTCGACGAGCAGTACTTC. Translated: CASSVVSGGFDEQYF. Using reference TRBV9 and TRBJ2-7 for the parts outside the CDR3, the full variable domain is DSGVTQTPKHLITATGQRVTLRCSPRSGDLSVYWYQQSLDQGLQFLIQYYNGEERAKGNILERFSAQQFPDLHSELNLSSLELGDSALYFCASSVVSGGFDEQYFGPGTRLTVT.

The V gene is TRBV5-6, the J gene TRBJ1-1; TRBD1 aligns across 7 bases. The CDR3 length is 14 residues. Germline V gives CDR1 SGHDT, CDR2 YYEEEE. The junction had 11 bases not matched to a gene; V was cut back by 4 bases and J by 8 bases. This CDR3 is CASSRDRAQREAFF. CDR3 sequence (DNA): TGTGCCAGCAGCCGCGACAGGGCCCAAAGGGAAGCTTTCTTT.

The chain is built from TRBV29-1 and TRBJ2-3; 14 nucleotides align to TRBD2. Germline trimming cut 8 bases from V and 4 bases from J; bases unmatched to any gene: 8. The CDR3 length is 15 residues. The germline gives CDR1 SQVTM, CDR2 ANQGSEA. This CDR3 reads CSTGRLAGGSDTQYF. CDR3 DNA sequence: TGCAGCACCGGAAGACTAGCGGGGGGGTCAGATACGCAGTATTTT.

V usage is TRBV2 and J usage is TRBJ1-3, with 7 bases aligning to TRBD1. The CDR3 totals 11 residues. The ends lost 7 bases at V and 10 bases at J; junction bases unmatched: 4. CDR1 and CDR2 from the germline V gene are SNHLY and FYNNEI. CDR3 bases: TGTGCCAGCAAACGGACAGGTACCATATATTTT. This codes for CASKRTGTIYF.

The chain couples TRBV7-9 to TRBJ2-7; 7 bases are shared with TRBD1. Germline V gene data show CDR1 as SEHNR and CDR2 as FQNEAQ (reference sequence). CDR3 size: 15 residues. V trimming: 5 bases; J trimming: 0 bases; junction bases outside the gene matches: 7. In DNA, the CDR3 is TGTGCCAGCAGCCCGGGACAGTTAAGCTCCTACGAGCAGTACTTC. This gives the protein CASSPGQLSSYEQYF.

The chain links TRBV9 to TRBJ1-6; 7 bases are shared with TRBD1. From germline, CDR1 is SGDLS and CDR2 YYNGEE. The CDR3 sequence is 13 residues long. V shed 3 bases, J shed 8 bases, and the junction held 2 bases outside the gene matches. CDR3: CASSEGQYSPLHF. CDR3 bases: TGTGCCAGCAGCGAGGGACAGTATTCACCCCTCCACTTT.

This chain uses TRBV9 with TRBJ1-3; possibly TRBD1 for D (5 bases). Germline CDR1 and CDR2: SGDLS and YYNGEE. With 4 bases removed from V and 4 bases from J, the gap between germline ends came to 12 bases. The CDR3 is made up of 14 amino acids. The CDR3 DNA reads TGTGCCAGCAGCCCAGGGACTCTAGGAAACACCATATATTTT. Translated: CASSPGTLGNTIYF.

The genes are TRBV7-8 and TRBJ1-1; D is perhaps TRBD1 (5 bases). Deletions cut 5 bases from V and 0 bases from J, with 13 bases between. Per the germline V gene, CDR1 is SGHVS and CDR2 is FQNEAQ. This CDR3 is built from 15 residues. CDR3 in DNA: TGTGCCAGCAGCCCTTCGACAGTTATGAACACTGAAGCTTTCTTT. Translated: CASSPSTVMNTEAFF.

V usage is TRBV30 and J usage is TRBJ1-5; TRBD1 is a possible D gene (5 bases). The CDR3 contains 14 residues. Per germline, CDR1 GTSNPN and CDR2 SVGIG (reference sequence). Trimming took off 3 bases at V and 3 bases at J, with 12 bases between the two ends. This chain's CDR3 is CAWSRGGFNQPQHF. CDR3 nucleotide sequence: TGTGCCTGGAGCCGGGGGGGGTTCAATCAGCCCCAGCATTTT.

The CDR3: CASSRNRDRGTEAFF. The CDR3 nucleotides read TGTGCCAGCAGTCGAAACCGGGACAGGGGTACTGAAGCTTTCTTT. The V gene is TRBV27, the J gene TRBJ1-1, with 10 bases identical to TRBD1. V shed 5 bases, J shed 5 bases, and the junction held 8 bases outside the gene matches. CDR1 is MNHEY and CDR2 is SMNVEV in the germline V gene (reference sequence). This CDR3 region has 15 residues.

This clone was seen more than once but under ten times. The V call is TRBV7-8, the J call TRBJ1-1; D may be TRBD1 (6 bases). The CDR3 is 16 amino acids. With 5 bases removed from V and 3 bases from J, the gap between germline ends came to 19 bases. Per germline, CDR1 SGHVS and CDR2 FQNEAQ. CDR3 protein: CASSPYSQGRDTEAFF. CDR3 nucleotide sequence: TGTGCCAGCAGCCCTTACAGCCAGGGGCGGGACACTGAAGCTTTCTTT.

This clone was recorded many times. The rearrangement joins TRBV3-1 (or the pseudogene TRBV3-2) to TRBJ1-2; TRBD1 is a possible D gene (6 bases). This CDR3 comprises 15 residues. Trimming left V 1 base short and J 6 bases short, with 15 bases between. Germline loops: CDR1 LGHDT, CDR2 YNNKEL (reference sequence). DNA of the CDR3: TGTGCCAGCAGCCAAGGCCGGAGGGGGGGCAATGGCTACACCTTC. This encodes CASSQGRRGGNGYTF.

The CDR3 DNA is TGTGCCAGCAGCCCCGGGACTAGCGGCACCACAGATACGCAGTATTTT. This codes for CASSPGTSGTTDTQYF. The rearrangement links TRBV5-5 to TRBJ2-3; the match to TRBD2 covers 11 bases. Trimming at V came to 4 bases and at J to 2 bases, leaving 6 bases not matched to a gene. Germline V gene sequence: CDR1 SGHKS, CDR2 YYEKEE (reference sequence). The length of the CDR3 is 16 residues.

This clone appeared a few times. The chain couples TRBV23-1 to TRBJ1-2; no clear D. TRBV23-1 is identified as an open reading frame with a role that is uncertain. The CDR3 spans 15 residues. V was pared by 8 bases and J by 5 bases, with 21 bases between. Here the CDR3 reads CASPAPRAGIYGYTF. The CDR3 DNA reads TGCGCCAGCCCTGCCCCCCGCGCAGGTATATATGGCTACACCTTC.

V is TRBV5-1 and J is TRBJ1-1; 7 bases map to TRBD1. Per germline, CDR1 SGHRS and CDR2 YFSETQ. With 4 bases clipped from V and 1 base from J, the junction kept 10 bases outside the gene matches. This CDR3 contains 16 residues. CDR3 nucleotides: TGCGCCAGCAGCCCTTTCACGACAGGGAGGAACACTGAAGCTTTCTTT. Translation: CASSPFTTGRNTEAFF.

The chain employs TRBV9 and TRBJ2-3, with unresolved D. This CDR3 spans 14 amino acids. V was clipped by 0 bases and J by 4 bases, with 9 bases between them. CDR1 SGDLS and CDR2 YYNGEE come from the germline V gene. This CDR3 reads CASSVGGRSDTQYF. The CDR3 DNA follows: TGTGCCAGCAGCGTAGGAGGCCGCTCAGATACGCAGTATTTT.

A few counts support this clone. The DNA for the CDR3 is TGCGCCAGCAACCGACAGGGGGAGATTAATGAAAAACTGTTTTTT. It specifies CASNRQGEINEKLFF. The chain employs TRBV5-1 and TRBJ1-4; 9 bases line up with TRBD1. The CDR3 has 15 amino acids. Germline V gene lookup returns CDR1 SGHRS and CDR2 YFSETQ. Losses at the gene ends were 6 bases for V and 4 bases for J; bases not matched to a gene: 7. The complete variable domain, with remaining parts taken from reference TRBV5-1 and TRBJ1-4, reads KAGVTQTPRYLIKTRGQQVTLSCSPISGHRSVSWYQQTPGQGLQFLFEYFSETQRNKGNFPGRFSGRQFSNSRSEMNVSTLELGDSALYLCASNRQGEINEKLFFGSGTQLSVL.

The J gene is TRBJ1-2, the V gene TRBV28; D remains unclear. Looked up from germline, CDR1 is MDHEN and CDR2 is SYDVKM. The V and J ends lost 4 bases and 6 bases respectively, with 12 bases between them. There are 13 residues in the CDR3. The CDR3 nucleotides read TGTGCCAGCAGTTCGACCCACAGACATGGCTACACCTTC. Protein product: CASSSTHRHGYTF.

The rearrangement links TRBV19 to TRBJ2-3, with D hard to call. V lost 5 bases to trimming and J lost 0 bases, with 12 bases between them. This CDR3 contains 15 residues. Germline-derived CDR1 and CDR2 are LNHDA and SQIVND (reference sequence). DNA for the CDR3: TGTGCCAGTAGTCTTGGCAGACACAGCACAGATACGCAGTATTTT. Protein: CASSLGRHSTDTQYF.

J is TRBJ1-4 and V is TRBV4-2, with no clear D. This CDR3 has 16 residues. Germline CDR1 and CDR2: LGHNA and YNFKEQ. With 0 bases removed from V and 5 bases from J, the gap between germline ends came to 13 bases. CDR3 nucleotide sequence: TGTGCCAGCAGCCAAGAAGGGAGGACGGTCAATGAAAAACTGTTTTTT. Translated, it gives CASSQEGRTVNEKLFF.

The chain couples TRBV9 to TRBJ1-3; no definite D call. V dropped 4 bases and J dropped 4 bases, with 6 bases sitting between them. CDR1 is SGDLS and CDR2 is YYNGEE in the germline V gene. This CDR3 has 12 amino acids. The CDR3 DNA is TGTGCCAGCAGCCCGGGAGGAAACACCATATATTTT. This encodes CASSPGGNTIYF.

The chain is built from TRBV27 and TRBJ2-7, with 7 bases fitting TRBD1. This CDR3 has 15 residues. Trimming cost V 6 bases and J 2 bases; bases outside gene matches: 10. From germline, CDR1 is MNHEY and CDR2 SMNVEV (reference sequence). The CDR3 nucleotides read TGTGCCAGCAGAGGAGTCAGGGGGAGCACCTACGAGCAGTACTTC. Protein: CASRGVRGSTYEQYF.